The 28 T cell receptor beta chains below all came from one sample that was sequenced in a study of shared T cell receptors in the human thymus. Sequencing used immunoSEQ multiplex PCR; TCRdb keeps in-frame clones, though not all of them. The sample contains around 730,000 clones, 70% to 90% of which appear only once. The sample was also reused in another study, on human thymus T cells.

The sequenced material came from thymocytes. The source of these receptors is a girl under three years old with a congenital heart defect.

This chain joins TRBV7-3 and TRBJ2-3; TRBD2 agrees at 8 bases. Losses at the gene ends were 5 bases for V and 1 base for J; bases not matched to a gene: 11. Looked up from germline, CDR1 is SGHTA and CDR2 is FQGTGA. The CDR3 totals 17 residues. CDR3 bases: TGTGCCAGCAGCGAAGGGATGTCGGGGGGGGGCACAGATACGCAGTATTTT. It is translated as CASSEGMSGGGTDTQYF.

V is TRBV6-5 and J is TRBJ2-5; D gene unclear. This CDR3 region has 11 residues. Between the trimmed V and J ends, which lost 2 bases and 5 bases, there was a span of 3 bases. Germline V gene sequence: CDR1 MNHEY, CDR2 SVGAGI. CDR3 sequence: CASSYSETQYF. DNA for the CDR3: TGTGCCAGCAGTTACAGCGAGACCCAGTACTTC.

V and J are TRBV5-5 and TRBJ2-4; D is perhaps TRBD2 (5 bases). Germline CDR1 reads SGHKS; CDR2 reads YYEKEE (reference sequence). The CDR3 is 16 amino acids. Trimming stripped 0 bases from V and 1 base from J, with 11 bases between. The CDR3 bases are TGTGCCAGCAGCTTGGATGGAGGTAGGGCCAAAAACATTCAGTACTTC. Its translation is CASSLDGGRAKNIQYF. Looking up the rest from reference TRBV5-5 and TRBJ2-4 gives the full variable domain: DAGVTQSPTHLIKTRGQQVTLRCSPISGHKSVSWYQQVLGQGPQFIFQYYEKEERGRGNFPDRFSARQFPNYSSELNVNALLLGDSALYLCASSLDGGRAKNIQYFGAGTRLSVL.

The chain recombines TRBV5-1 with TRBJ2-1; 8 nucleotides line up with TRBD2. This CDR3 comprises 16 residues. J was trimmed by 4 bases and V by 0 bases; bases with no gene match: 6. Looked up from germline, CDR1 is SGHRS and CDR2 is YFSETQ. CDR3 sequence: CASSLGLSGGYNEQFF. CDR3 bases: TGCGCCAGCAGCTTGGGTTTGTCGGGGGGGTACAATGAGCAGTTCTTC. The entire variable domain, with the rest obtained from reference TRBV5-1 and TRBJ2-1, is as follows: KAGVTQTPRYLIKTRGQQVTLSCSPISGHRSVSWYQQTPGQGLQFLFEYFSETQRNKGNFPGRFSGRQFSNSRSEMNVSTLELGDSALYLCASSLGLSGGYNEQFFGPGTRLTVL.

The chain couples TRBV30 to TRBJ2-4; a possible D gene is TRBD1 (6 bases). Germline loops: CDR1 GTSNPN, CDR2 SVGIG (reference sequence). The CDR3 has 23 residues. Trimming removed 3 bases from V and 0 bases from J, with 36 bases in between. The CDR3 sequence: CAWRALKTALGQRFGRAKNIQYF. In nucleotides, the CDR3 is TGTGCCTGGAGGGCCCTTAAGACTGCCCTTGGACAGAGGTTTGGGAGAGCCAAAAACATTCAGTACTTC.

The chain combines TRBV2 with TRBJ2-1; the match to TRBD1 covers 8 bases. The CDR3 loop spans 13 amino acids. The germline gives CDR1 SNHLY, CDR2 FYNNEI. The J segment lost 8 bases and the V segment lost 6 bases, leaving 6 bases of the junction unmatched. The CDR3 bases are TGTGCCAGCAGGCAAGGACAGGGTCATGAGCAGTTCTTC. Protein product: CASRQGQGHEQFF.

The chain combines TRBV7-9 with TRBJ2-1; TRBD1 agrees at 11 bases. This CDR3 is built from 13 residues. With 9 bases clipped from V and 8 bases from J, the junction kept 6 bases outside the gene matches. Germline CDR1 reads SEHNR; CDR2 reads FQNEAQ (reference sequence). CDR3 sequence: CASRTGGRDEQFF. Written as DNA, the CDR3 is TGTGCCAGTAGGACAGGGGGCCGAGATGAGCAGTTCTTC.

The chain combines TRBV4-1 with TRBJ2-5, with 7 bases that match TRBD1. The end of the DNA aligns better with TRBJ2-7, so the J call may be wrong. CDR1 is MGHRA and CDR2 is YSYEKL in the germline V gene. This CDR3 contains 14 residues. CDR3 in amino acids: CASSQVRGTYEQYF. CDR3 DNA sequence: TGCGCCAGCAGCCAAGTCAGGGGGACCTACGAGCAGTACTTC.

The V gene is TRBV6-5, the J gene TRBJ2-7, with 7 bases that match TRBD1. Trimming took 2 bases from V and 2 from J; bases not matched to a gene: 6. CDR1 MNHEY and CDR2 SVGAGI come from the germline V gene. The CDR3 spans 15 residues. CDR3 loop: CASSYPGQFPYEQYF. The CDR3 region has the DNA TGTGCCAGCAGTTACCCGGGACAGTTCCCCTACGAGCAGTACTTC.

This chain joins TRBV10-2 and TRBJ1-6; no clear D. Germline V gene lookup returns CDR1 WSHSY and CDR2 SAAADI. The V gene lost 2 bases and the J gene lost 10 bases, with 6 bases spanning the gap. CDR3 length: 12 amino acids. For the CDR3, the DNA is TGCGCCAGCAGTGAGGGAGAATCACCCCTCCACTTT. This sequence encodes CASSEGESPLHF.

The CDR3 sequence is CASSSAGGADTEAFF. CDR3 DNA sequence: TGCGCCAGCAGCTCGGCAGGGGGCGCGGACACTGAAGCTTTCTTT. The chain carries TRBV5-1 and TRBJ1-1; 8 bases are shared with TRBD1. From germline, CDR1 is SGHRS and CDR2 YFSETQ. The J segment lost 3 bases and the V segment lost 3 bases, leaving 7 bases of the junction unmatched. The CDR3 loop spans 15 amino acids.

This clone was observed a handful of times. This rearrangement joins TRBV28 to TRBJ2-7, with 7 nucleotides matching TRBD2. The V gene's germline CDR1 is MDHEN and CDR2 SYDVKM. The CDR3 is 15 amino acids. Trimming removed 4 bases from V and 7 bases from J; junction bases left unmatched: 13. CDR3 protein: CASSYGLDRPREQYF. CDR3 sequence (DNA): TGTGCCAGCAGTTACGGACTAGACAGACCAAGAGAGCAGTACTTC.

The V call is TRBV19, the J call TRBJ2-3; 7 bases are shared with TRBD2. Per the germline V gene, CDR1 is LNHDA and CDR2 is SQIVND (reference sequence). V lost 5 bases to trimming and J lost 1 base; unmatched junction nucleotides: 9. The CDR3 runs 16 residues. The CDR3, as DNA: TGTGCCAGTAGTTTCCTCCGACTAGCCCGCACAGATACGCAGTATTTT. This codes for CASSFLRLARTDTQYF.

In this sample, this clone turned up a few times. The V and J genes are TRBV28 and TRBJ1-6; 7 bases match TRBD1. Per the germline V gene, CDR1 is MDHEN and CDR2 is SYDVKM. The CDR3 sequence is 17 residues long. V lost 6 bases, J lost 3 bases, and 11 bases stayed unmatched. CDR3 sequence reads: CASRLRTGPFYNSPLHF. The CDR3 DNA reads TGTGCCAGCAGACTTAGGACAGGTCCCTTCTATAATTCACCCCTCCACTTT.

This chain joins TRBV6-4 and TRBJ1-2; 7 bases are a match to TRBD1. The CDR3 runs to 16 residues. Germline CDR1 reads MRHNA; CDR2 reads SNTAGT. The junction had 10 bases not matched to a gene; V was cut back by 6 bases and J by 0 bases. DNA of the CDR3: TGTGCCAGCAGACCGAGAGGACAGGCCACTAACTATGGCTACACCTTC. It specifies CASRPRGQATNYGYTF.

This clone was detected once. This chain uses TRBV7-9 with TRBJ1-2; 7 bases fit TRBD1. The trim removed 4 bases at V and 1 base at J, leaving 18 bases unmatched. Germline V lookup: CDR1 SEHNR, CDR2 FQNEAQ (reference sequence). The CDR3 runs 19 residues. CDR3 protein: CASSSVQGVDRTFNYGYTF. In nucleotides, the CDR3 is TGTGCCAGCAGCTCCGTTCAGGGGGTGGACAGGACATTTAACTATGGCTACACCTTC.

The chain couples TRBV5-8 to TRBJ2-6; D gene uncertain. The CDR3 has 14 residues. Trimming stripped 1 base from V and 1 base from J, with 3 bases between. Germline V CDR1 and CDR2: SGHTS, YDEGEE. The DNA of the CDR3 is TGTGCCAGCAGCTTGCTTTCTGGGGCCAACGTCCTGACTTTC. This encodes CASSLLSGANVLTF. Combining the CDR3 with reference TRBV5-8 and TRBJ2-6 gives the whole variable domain EAGVTQSPTHLIKTRGQQATLRCSPISGHTSVYWYQQALGLGLQFLLWYDEGEERNRGNFPPRFSGRQFPNYSSELNVNALELEDSALYLCASSLLSGANVLTFGAGSRLTVL.

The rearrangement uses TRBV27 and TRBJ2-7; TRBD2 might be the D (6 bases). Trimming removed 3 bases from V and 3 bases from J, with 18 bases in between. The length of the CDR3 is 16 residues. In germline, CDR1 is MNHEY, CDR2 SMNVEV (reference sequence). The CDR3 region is CASSFGPGTEFYEQYF. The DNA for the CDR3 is TGTGCCAGCAGTTTCGGTCCCGGGACTGAATTCTACGAGCAGTACTTC.

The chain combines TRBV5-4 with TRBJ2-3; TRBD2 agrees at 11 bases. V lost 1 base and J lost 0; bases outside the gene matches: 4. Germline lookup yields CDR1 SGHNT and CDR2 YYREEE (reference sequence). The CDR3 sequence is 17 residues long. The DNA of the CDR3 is TGTGCCAGCAGCTTGAGACTAGCGGGGAGAAGCACAGATACGCAGTATTTT. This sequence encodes CASSLRLAGRSTDTQYF.

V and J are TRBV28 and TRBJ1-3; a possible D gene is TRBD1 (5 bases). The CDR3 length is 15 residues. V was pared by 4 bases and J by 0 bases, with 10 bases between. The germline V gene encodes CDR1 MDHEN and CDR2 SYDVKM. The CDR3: CASSWGRFSGNTIYF. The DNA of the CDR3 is TGTGCCAGCAGTTGGGGCAGGTTCTCTGGAAACACCATATATTTT.

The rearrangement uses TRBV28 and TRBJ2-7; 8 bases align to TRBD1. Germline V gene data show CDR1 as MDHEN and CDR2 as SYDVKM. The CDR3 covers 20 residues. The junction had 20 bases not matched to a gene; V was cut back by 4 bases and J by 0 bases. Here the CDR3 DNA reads TGTGCCAGCAGTTCCATAAGGGGGCCTCCAGGACAGGGCAACTCCTACGAGCAGTACTTC. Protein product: CASSSIRGPPGQGNSYEQYF.

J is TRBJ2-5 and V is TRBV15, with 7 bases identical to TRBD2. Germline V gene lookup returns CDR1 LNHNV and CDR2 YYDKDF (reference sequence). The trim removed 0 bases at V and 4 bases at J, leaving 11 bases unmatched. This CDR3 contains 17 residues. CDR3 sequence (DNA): TGTGCCACCAGCAGAGATTACAGCGGGGAAGGGGTAGAGACCCAGTACTTC. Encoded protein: CATSRDYSGEGVETQYF.

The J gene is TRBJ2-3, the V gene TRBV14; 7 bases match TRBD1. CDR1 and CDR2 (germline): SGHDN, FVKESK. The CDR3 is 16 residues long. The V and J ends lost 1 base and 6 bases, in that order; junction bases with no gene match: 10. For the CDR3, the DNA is TGTGCCAGCAGCCAAGGAGACAGGGCCCTGGTGGATACGCAGTATTTT. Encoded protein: CASSQGDRALVDTQYF.

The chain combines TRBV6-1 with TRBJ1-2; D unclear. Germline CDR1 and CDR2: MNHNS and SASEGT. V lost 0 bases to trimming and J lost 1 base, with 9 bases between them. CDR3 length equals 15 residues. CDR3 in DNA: TGTGCCAGCAGTGAAGCCCTACACAGTAACTATGGCTACACCTTC. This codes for CASSEALHSNYGYTF.

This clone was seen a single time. In nucleotides, the CDR3 is TGTGCCAGCAGCCACTACCCGGACAGGTCTGATTCTGAAGCTTTCTTT. Its translation: CASSHYPDRSDSEAFF. The chain employs TRBV2 and TRBJ1-1; 7 nucleotides agree with TRBD1. CDR1 is SNHLY, CDR2 FYNNEI, per germline. This CDR3 region has 16 residues. V was clipped by 6 bases and J by 6 bases; unmatched bases: 16.

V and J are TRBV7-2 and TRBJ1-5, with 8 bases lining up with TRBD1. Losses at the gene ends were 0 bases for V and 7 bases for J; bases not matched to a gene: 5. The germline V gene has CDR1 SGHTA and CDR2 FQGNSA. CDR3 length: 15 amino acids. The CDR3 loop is CASSLAGQGRQPQHF. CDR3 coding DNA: TGTGCCAGCAGCTTAGCCGGACAGGGAAGACAGCCCCAGCATTTT.

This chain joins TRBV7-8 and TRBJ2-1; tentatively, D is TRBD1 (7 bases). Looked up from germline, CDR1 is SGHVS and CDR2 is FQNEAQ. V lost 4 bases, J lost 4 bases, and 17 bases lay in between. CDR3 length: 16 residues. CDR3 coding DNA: TGTGCCAGCAGCTATTCGACAGGGACTGGATACAATGAGCAGTTCTTC. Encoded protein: CASSYSTGTGYNEQFF.

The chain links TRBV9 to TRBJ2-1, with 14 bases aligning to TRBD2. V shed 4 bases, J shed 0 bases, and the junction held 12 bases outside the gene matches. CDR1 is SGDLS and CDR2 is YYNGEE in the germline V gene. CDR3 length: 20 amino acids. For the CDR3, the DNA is TGTGCCAGCAGCCCTGGGCCGGGACTAGCGGGGGAGAGCTCCTACAATGAGCAGTTCTTC. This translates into CASSPGPGLAGESSYNEQFF.